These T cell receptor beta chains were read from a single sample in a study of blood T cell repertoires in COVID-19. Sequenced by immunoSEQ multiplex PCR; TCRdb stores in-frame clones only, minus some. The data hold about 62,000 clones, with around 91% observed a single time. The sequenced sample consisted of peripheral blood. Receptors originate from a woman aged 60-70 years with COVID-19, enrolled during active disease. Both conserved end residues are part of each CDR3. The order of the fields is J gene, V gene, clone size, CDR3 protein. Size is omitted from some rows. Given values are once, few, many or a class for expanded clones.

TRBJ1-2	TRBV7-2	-	CASSLEGVAGYTF
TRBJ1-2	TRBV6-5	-	CASSYSIGVGYTF
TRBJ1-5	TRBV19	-	CASSIGVSQPQHF
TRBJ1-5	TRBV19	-	CASSRDRVDNQPQHF
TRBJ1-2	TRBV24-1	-	CATSDYPMYGYTF
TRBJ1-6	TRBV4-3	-	CASSQDWAGDNSPLHF
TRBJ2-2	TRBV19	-	CASSKSGLTGELFF
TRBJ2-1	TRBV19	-	CASSIGGRLGEQFF
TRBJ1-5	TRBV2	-	CASSENRGNQPQHF
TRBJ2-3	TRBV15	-	CATSRERGSGGRTDTQYF
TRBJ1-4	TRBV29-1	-	CSILQGSNEKLFF
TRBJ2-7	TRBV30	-	CAWSVGTGGYEQYF
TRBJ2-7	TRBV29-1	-	CSVPRGTGKYEQYF
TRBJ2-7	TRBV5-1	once	CASSPGQGAYEQYF
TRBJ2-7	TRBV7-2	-	CASSLEKKSHEQYF
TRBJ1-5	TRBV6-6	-	CASSYNGGQEQPQHF
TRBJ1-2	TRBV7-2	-	CASSLGTASFFGYTF
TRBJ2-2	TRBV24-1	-	CATSDLWPTGELFF
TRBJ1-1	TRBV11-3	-	CASSLSPLRTEAFF
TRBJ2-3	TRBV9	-	CASRLLEATTDTQYF
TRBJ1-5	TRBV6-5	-	CASSRDTLSNQPQHF
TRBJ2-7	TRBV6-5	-	CASSYPGTQSYEQYF
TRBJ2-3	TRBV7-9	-	CASSLSGGFTDTQYF
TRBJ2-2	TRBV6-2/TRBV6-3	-	CASSRDLRTGELFF
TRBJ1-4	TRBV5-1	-	CASSLQQIQGEKLFF
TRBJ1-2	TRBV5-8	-	CASSNGQTNYGYTF
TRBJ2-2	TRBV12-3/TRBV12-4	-	CASSLSRTGELFF
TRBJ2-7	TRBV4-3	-	CASSQTGTGTYEQYF